The sequence of this T cell receptor beta chain was determined in a study of T cells in narcolepsy. Overall study: Donors had narcolepsy type 1 or type 2, or were healthy controls.

Method: immunoSEQ multiplex PCR; TCRdb's copy keeps in-frame clones and lacks some. The data contain about 31,000 clones, around 78% of them singletons. The CDR3 sequence is 19 residues long. Trimming pared 0 bases from V and 0 bases from J, leaving 19 bases between. Germline V CDR1 and CDR2: SGDLS, YYNGEE. This chain links TRBV9 with TRBJ1-3, with D possibly TRBD1 on 6 matching bases. Material: CD45RA- memory CD4+ T cells from PBMCs. The sequence was collected from a human donor with narcolepsy. The DNA for the CDR3 is TGTGCCAGCAGCGTAGCCCCCCGGCAGGGACAAAGCTCTGGAAACACCATATATTTT. This gives the protein CASSVAPRQGQSSGNTIYF. Combining the CDR3 with reference TRBV9 and TRBJ1-3 gives the whole variable domain DSGVTQTPKHLITATGQRVTLRCSPRSGDLSVYWYQQSLDQGLQFLIQYYNGEERAKGNILERFSAQQFPDLHSELNLSSLELGDSALYFCASSVAPRQGQSSGNTIYFGEGSWLTVV.